This T cell receptor beta chain originates from a study of blood T cell repertoires in COVID-19. At the level of the study: COVID-19 samples, acute and convalescent, were from the United States, Italy and Spain.

Trimming cost V 1 base and J 5 bases, with 6 bases left between them. Per the germline V gene, CDR1 is SGHDT and CDR2 is YYEEEE. This CDR3 contains 12 residues. Judged by abundance, this clone is large (0.1 to 1%). Patients at the Seattle site were enrolled during active infection and followed longitudinally. Clones were read by immunoSEQ multiplex PCR, and TCRdb kept only the in-frame ones, dropping some. The data show tens of thousands of clones, more than 80% seen once. This TCR was recovered from a man between 45 and 60 years old with COVID-19, enrolled during active disease. Sample: peripheral blood. The chain combines TRBV5-6 with TRBJ1-1; D remains ambiguous. CDR3 bases: TGTGCCAGCAGCTTGAGAGGGACTGAAGCTTTCTTT. Its protein product is CASSLRGTEAFF.